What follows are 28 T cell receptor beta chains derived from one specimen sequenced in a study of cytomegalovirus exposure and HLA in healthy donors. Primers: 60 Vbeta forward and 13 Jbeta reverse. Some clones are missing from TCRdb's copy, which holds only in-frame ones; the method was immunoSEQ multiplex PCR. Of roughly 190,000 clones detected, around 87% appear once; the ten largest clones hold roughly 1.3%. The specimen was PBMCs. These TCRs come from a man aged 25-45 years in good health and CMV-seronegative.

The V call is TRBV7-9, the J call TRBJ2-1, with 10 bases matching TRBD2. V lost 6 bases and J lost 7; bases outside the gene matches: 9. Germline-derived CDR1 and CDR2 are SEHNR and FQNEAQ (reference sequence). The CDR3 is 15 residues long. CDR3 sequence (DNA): TGTGCCAGCAGAGGCAGCGGGAGGGCCCGGAATGAGCAGTTCTTC. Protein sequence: CASRGSGRARNEQFF.

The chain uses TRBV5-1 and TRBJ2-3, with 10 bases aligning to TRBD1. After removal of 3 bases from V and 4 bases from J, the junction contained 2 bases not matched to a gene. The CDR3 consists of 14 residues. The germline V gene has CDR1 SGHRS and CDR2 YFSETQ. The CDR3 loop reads CASSSGQGPDTQYF. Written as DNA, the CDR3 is TGCGCCAGCAGCTCGGGACAGGGGCCAGATACGCAGTATTTT.

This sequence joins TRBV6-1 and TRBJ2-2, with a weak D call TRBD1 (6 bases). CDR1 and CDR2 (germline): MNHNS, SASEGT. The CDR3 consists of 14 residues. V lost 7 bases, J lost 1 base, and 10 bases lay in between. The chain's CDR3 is CASKRTVNTGELFF. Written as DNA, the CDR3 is TGTGCCAGCAAACGGACAGTGAACACCGGGGAGCTGTTTTTT.

CDR3 in amino acids: CASSGNPTGQGAVYEQYF. CDR3 bases: TGCGCCAGCAGCGGCAACCCGACTGGACAGGGCGCCGTTTACGAGCAGTACTTC. This sequence joins TRBV5-1 and TRBJ2-7; 8 positions agree with TRBD1. CDR1 and CDR2 (germline): SGHRS, YFSETQ. The CDR3 has 18 residues. With V trimmed by 4 bases and J by 4 bases, 19 bases remained unmatched.

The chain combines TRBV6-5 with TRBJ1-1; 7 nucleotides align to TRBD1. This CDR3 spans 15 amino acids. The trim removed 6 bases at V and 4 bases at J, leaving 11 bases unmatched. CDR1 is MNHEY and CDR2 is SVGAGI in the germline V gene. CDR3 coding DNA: TGTGCCAGCAGGGGGAACAGACAGGGAGGCACTGAAGCTTTCTTT. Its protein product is CASRGNRQGGTEAFF.

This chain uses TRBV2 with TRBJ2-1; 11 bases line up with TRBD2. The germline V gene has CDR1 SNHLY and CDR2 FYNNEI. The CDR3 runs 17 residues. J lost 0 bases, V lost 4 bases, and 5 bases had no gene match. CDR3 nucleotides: TGTGCCAGCAGTGGACTAGCGGGGCTAAGCTCCTACAATGAGCAGTTCTTC. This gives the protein CASSGLAGLSSYNEQFF.

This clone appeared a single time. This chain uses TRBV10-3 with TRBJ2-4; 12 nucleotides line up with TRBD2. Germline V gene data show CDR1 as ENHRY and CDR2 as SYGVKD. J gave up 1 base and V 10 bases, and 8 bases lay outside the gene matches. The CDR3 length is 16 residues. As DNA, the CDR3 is TGTGCCAGCGGGCCTAGCGGGGGGGCCGCCAAAAACATTCAGTACTTC. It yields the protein CASGPSGGAAKNIQYF.

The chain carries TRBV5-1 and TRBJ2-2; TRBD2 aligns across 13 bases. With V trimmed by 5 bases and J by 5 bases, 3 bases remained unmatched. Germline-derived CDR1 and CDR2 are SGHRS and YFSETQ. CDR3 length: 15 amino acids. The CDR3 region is CASRGLAGDTGELFF. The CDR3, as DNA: TGCGCCAGCAGAGGACTAGCGGGAGATACCGGGGAGCTGTTTTTT.

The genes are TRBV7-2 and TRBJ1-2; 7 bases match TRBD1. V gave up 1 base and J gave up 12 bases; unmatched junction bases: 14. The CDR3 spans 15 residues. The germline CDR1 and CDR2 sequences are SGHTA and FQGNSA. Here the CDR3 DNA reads TGTGCCAGCAGCTTAGGGGGACAGCGTATTATGCGGGACACCTTC. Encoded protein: CASSLGGQRIMRDTF.

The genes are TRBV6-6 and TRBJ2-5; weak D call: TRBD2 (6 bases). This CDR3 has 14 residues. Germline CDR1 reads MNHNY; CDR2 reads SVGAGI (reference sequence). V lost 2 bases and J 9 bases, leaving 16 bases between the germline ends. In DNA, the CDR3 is TGTGCCAGCAGTTACCTCCCAGCAAGGGAGGCCCAGTACTTC. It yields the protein CASSYLPAREAQYF.

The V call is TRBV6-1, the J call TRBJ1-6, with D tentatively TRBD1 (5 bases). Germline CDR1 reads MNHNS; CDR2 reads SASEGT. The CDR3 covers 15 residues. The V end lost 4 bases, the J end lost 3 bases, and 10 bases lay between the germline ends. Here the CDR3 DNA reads TGTGCCAGCAGTGCCCAGACAGACTATAATTCACCCCTCCACTTT. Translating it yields CASSAQTDYNSPLHF.

CDR3 amino acids: CASSLGTEYNTEAFF. CDR3 nucleotides: TGTGCCAGCAGTTTGGGGACTGAATACAACACTGAAGCTTTCTTT. The chain uses TRBV28 and TRBJ1-1, with D possibly being TRBD1 (5 bases). The germline V gene encodes CDR1 MDHEN and CDR2 SYDVKM. This CDR3 spans 15 amino acids. Trimming cost V 3 bases and J 2 bases, with 13 bases left between them. Full variable domain (remainder filled in from reference TRBV28 and TRBJ1-1): DVKVTQSSRYLVKRTGEKVFLECVQDMDHENMFWYRQDPGLGLRLIYFSYDVKMKEKGDIPEGYSVSREKKERFSLILESASTNQTSMYLCASSLGTEYNTEAFFGQGTRLTVV.

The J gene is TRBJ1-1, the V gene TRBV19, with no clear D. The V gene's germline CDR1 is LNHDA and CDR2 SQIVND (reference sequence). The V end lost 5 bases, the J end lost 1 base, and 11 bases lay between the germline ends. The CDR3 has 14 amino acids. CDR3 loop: CASSLGGPNTEAFF. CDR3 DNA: TGTGCCAGTAGTCTCGGAGGGCCGAACACTGAAGCTTTCTTT.

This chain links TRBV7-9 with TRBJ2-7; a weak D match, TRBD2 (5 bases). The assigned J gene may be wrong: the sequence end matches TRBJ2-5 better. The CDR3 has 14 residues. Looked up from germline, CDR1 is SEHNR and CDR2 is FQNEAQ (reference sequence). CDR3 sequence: CASSWTGRVETQYF. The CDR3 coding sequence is TGTGCCAGCAGCTGGACTGGGAGAGTGGAGACCCAGTACTTC.

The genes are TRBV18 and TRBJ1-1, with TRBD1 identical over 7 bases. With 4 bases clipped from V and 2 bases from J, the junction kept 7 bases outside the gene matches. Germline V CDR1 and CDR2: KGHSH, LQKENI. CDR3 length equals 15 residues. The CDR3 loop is CASSRAYRGNTEAFF. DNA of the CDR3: TGTGCCAGCTCACGAGCTTACAGGGGCAACACTGAAGCTTTCTTT.

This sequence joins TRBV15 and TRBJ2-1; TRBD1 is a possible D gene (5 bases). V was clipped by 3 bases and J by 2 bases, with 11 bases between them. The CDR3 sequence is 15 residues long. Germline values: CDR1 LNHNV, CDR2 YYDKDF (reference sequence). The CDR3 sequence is CATSRKQDTYNEQFF. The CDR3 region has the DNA TGTGCCACCAGCAGGAAACAGGACACCTACAATGAGCAGTTCTTC.

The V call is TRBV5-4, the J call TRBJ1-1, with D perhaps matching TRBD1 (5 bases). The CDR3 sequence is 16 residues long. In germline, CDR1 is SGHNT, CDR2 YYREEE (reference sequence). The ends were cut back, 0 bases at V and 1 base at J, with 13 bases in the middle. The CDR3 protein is CASSLGGGGRNTEAFF. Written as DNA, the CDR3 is TGTGCCAGCAGCTTGGGGGGGGGAGGAAGGAACACTGAAGCTTTCTTT.

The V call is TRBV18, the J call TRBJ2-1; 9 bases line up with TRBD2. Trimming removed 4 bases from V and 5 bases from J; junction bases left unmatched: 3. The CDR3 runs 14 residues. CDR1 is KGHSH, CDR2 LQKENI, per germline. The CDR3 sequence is CASSLGTSHNEQFF. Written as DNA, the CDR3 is TGTGCCAGCTCACTCGGGACTAGCCACAATGAGCAGTTCTTC.

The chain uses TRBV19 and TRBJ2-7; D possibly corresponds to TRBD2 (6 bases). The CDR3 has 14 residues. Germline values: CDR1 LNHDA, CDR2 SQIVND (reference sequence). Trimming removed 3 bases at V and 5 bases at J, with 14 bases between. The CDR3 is CASSMGGGIHEQYF. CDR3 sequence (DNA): TGTGCCAGTAGTATGGGTGGAGGGATCCACGAGCAGTACTTC. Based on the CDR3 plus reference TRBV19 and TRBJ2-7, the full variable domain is DGGITQSPKYLFRKEGQNVTLSCEQNLNHDAMYWYRQDPGQGLRLIYYSQIVNDFQKGDIAEGYSVSREKKESFPLTVTSAQKNPTAFYLCASSMGGGIHEQYFGPGTRLTVT.

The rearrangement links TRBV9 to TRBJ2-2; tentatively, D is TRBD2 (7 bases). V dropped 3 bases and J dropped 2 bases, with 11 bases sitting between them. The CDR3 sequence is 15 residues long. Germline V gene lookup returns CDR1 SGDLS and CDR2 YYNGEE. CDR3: CASSGAGANTGELFF. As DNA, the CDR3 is TGTGCCAGCAGCGGGGCGGGGGCCAACACCGGGGAGCTGTTTTTT.

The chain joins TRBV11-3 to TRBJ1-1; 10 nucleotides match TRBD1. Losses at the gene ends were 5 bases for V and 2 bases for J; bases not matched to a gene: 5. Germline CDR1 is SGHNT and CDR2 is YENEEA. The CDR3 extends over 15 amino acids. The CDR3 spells CASSPDRGHNTEAFF. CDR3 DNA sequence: TGTGCCAGCAGCCCAGACAGGGGGCACAACACTGAAGCTTTCTTT.

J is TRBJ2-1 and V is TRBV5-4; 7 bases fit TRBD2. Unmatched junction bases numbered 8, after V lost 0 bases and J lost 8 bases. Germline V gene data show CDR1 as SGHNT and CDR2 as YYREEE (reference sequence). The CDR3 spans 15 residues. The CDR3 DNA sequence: TGTGCCAGCAGCTTGGGCGGGAGCCGAAGCGATGAGCAGTTCTTC. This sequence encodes CASSLGGSRSDEQFF.

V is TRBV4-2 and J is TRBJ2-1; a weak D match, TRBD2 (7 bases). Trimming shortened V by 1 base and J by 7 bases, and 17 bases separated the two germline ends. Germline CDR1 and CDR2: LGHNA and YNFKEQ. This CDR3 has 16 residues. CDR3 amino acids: CASSQGSGGSFNEQFF. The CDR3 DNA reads TGTGCCAGCAGCCAAGGCTCGGGGGGCTCGTTTAATGAGCAGTTCTTC.

CDR3 sequence reads: CASSLINGGTEAFF. The CDR3 nucleotides are TGTGCCAGCAGCTTAATCAACGGAGGCACTGAAGCTTTCTTT. The chain recombines TRBV7-9 with TRBJ1-1; D is undetermined. The germline V gene encodes CDR1 SEHNR and CDR2 FQNEAQ (reference sequence). This CDR3 is built from 14 residues. With 2 bases removed from V and 4 bases from J, the gap between germline ends came to 11 bases.

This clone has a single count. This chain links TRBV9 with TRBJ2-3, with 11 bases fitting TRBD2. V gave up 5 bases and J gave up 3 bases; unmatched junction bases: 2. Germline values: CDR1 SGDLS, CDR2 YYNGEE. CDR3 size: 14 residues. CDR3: CASRPSGGTDTQYF. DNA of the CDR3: TGTGCCAGCAGGCCTAGCGGGGGGACAGATACGCAGTATTTT.

The CDR3 region is CASSDEYRRVSYEQYF. The CDR3 DNA is TGTGCCAGCAGCGACGAATACCGGAGGGTCTCCTACGAGCAGTACTTC. This chain links TRBV5-8 with TRBJ2-7; D might be TRBD2 (6 bases). This CDR3 is built from 16 residues. Germline-derived CDR1 and CDR2 are SGHTS and YDEGEE. V lost 4 bases and J 0 bases, leaving 17 bases between the germline ends.

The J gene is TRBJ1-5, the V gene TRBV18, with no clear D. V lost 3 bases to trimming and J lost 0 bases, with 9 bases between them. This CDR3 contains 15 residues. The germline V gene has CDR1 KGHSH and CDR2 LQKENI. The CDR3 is CASSPPHLSNQPQHF. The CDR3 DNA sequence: TGTGCCAGCTCACCCCCACACCTTAGCAATCAGCCCCAGCATTTT.

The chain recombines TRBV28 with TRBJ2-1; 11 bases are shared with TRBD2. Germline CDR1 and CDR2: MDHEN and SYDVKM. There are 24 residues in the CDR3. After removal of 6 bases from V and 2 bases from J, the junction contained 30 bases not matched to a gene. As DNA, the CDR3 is TGTGCCAGCAGCTCCACCACCCCCGGCCAATCGATTTCAGGGACTAGCGGTACCTACAATGAGCAGTTCTTC. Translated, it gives CASSSTTPGQSISGTSGTYNEQFF.